This T cell receptor beta chain appears in the sequencing data of a study of CD8+CD57+ T cells in acquired aplastic anemia. Researchers used genomic DNA as the template to profile TCR beta VDJ and CDR3. A single record per CDR3 protein comes from TCRdb applying MiXCR to the reads. The sample includes about 110,000 distinct CDR3 sequences, approximately 48% seen only once; the top ten take roughly a third. This CDR3 comprises 17 residues. The V and J ends lost 2 bases and 5 bases, in that order; junction bases with no gene match: 13. The germline CDR1 and CDR2 sequences are MNHEY and SMNVEV (reference sequence).

The clonotype originates from a human donor in good health, serving as a control. The V and J genes are TRBV27 and TRBJ1-2; 8 nucleotides match TRBD1. Specimen: sorted CD4+, CD8+, or CD8+CD57+ T cells (not recorded which) from PBMCs. The CDR3: CASSLTQGALNWYGYTF. CDR3 coding DNA: TGTGCCAGCAGTTTAACCCAGGGGGCGCTTAATTGGTATGGCTACACCTTC.